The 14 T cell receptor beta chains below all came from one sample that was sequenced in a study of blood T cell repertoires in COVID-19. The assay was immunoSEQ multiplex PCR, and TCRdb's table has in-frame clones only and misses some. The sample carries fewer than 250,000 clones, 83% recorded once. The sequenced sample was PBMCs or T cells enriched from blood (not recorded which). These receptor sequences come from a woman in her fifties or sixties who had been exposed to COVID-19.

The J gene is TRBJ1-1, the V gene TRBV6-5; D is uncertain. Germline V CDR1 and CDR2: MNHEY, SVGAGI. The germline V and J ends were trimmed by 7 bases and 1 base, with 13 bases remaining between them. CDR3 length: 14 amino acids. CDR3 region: CASKSAFSNTEAFF. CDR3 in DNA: TGTGCCAGCAAAAGCGCCTTTTCGAACACTGAAGCTTTCTTT.

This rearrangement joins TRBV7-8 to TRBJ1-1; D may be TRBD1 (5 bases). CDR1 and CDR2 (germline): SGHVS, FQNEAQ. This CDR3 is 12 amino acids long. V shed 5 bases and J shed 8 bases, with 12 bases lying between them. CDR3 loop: CASSPRRGEAFF. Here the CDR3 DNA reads TGTGCCAGCAGCCCCAGAAGGGGAGAAGCTTTCTTT.

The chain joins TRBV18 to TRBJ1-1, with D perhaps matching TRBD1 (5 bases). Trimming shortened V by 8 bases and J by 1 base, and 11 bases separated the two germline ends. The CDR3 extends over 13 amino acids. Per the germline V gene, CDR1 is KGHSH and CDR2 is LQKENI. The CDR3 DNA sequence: TGTGCCAGCGTACGGGGGGGGAACACTGAAGCTTTCTTT. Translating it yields CASVRGGNTEAFF.

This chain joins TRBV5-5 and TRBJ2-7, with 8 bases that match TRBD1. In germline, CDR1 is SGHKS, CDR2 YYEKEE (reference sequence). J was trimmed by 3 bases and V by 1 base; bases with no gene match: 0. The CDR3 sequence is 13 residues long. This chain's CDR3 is CASSLTGGYEQYF. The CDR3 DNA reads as TGTGCCAGCAGCTTGACAGGGGGCTACGAGCAGTACTTC.

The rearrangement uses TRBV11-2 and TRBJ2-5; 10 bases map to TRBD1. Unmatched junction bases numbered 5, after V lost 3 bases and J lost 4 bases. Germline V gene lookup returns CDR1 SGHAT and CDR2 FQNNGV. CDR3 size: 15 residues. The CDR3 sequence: CASSFWTGGIETQYF. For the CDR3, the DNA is TGTGCCAGCAGCTTCTGGACAGGGGGGATAGAGACCCAGTACTTC.

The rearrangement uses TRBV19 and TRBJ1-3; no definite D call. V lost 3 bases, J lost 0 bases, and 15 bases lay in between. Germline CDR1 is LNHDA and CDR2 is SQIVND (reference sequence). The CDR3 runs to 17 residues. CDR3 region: CASSIGPGTSSGNTIYF. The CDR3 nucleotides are TGTGCCAGTAGTATCGGCCCTGGCACTAGCTCTGGAAACACCATATATTTT.

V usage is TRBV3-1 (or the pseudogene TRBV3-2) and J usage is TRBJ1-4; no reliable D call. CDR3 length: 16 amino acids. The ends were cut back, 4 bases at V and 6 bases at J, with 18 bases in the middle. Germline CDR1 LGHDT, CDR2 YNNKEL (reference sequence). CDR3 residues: CASSPDPPVEHEKLFF. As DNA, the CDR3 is TGTGCCAGCAGCCCAGACCCCCCGGTAGAACATGAAAAACTGTTTTTT.

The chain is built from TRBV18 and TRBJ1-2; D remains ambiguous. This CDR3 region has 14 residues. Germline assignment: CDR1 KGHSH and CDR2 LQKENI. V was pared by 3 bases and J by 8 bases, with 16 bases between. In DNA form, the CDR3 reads TGTGCCAGCTCACCCACTCGGTTAGGAGACGGCTACACCTTC. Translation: CASSPTRLGDGYTF.

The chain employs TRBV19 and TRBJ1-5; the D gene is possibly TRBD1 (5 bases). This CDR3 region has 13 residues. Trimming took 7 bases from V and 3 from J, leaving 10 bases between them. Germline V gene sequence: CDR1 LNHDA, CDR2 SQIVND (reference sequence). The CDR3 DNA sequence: TGTGCCAGTACCCGGGGGAACAATCAGCCCCAGCATTTT. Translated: CASTRGNNQPQHF.

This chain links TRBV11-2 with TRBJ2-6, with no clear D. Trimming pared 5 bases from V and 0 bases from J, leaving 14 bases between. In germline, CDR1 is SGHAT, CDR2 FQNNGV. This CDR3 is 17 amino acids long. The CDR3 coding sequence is TGTGCCAGCAGCGCACAACAGTTTCCCTCTGGGGCCAACGTCCTGACTTTC. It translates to CASSAQQFPSGANVLTF.

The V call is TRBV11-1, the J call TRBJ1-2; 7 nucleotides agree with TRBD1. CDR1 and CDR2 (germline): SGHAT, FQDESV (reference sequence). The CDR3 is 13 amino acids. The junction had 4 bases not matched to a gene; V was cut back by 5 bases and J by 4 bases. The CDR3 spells CASSQTGIYGYTF. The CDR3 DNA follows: TGTGCCAGCAGCCAGACAGGGATCTATGGCTACACCTTC.

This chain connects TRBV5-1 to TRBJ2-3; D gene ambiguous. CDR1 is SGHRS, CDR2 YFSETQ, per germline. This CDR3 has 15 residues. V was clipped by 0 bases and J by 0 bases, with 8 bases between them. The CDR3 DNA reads TGCGCCAGCAGCTTGGCCCCGACTAGCACAGATACGCAGTATTTT. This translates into CASSLAPTSTDTQYF.

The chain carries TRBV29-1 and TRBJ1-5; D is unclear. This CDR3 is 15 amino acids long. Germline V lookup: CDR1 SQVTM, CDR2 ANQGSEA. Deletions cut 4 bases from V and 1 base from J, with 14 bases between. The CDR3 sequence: CSVVEGGRSNQPQHF. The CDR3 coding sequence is TGCAGCGTTGTCGAGGGAGGTCGAAGCAATCAGCCCCAGCATTTT.

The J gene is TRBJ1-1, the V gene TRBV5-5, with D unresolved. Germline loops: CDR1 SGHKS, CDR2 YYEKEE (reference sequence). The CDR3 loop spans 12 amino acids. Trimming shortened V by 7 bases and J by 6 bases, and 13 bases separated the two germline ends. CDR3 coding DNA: TGTGCCAGCCTAACGGTTGACTCTGAAGCTTTCTTT. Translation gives CASLTVDSEAFF.